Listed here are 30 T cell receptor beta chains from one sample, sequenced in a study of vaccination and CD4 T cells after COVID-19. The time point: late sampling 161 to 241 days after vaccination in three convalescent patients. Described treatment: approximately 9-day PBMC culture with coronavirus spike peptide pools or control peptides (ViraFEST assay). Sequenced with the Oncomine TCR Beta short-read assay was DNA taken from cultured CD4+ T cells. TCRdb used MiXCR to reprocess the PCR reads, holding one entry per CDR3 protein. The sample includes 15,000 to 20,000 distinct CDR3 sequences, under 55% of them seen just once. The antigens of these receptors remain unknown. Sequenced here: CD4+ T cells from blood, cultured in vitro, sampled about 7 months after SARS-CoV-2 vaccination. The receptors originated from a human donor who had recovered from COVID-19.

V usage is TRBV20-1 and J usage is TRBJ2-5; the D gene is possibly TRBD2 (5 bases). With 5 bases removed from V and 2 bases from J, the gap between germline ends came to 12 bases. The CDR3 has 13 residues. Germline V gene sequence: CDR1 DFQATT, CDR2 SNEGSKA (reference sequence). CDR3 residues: CSAPTGVQETQYF. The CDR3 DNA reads TGCAGTGCTCCTACCGGGGTTCAAGAGACCCAGTACTTC.

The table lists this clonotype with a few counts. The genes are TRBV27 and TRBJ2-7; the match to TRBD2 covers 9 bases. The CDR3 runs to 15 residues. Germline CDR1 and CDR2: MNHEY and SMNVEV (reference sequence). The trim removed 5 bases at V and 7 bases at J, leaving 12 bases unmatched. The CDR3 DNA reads TGTGCCAGCAGTCCCGGGACTAGCCCATCGCGAGAGCAGTACTTC. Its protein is CASSPGTSPSREQYF.

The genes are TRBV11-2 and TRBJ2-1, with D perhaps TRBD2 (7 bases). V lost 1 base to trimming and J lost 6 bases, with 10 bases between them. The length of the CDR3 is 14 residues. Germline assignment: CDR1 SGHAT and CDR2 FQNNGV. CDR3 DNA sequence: TGTGCCAGCAGCTTAGCGGGGGGCCTCAATGAGCAGTTCTTC. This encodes CASSLAGGLNEQFF.

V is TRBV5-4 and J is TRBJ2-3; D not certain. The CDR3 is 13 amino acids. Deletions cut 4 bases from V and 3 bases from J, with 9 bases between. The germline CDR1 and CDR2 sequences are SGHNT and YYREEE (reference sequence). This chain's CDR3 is CASSRAETDTQYF. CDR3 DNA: TGTGCCAGCAGCCGGGCCGAAACAGATACGCAGTATTTT. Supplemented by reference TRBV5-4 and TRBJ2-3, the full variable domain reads ETGVTQSPTHLIKTRGQQVTLRCSSQSGHNTVSWYQQALGQGPQFIFQYYREEENGRGNFPPRFSGLQFPNYSSELNVNALELDDSALYLCASSRAETDTQYFGPGTRLTVL.

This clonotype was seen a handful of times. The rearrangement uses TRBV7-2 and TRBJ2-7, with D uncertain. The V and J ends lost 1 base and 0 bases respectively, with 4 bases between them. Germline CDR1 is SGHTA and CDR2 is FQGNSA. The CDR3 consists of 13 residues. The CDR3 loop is CASSLGNSYEQYF. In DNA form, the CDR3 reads TGTGCCAGCAGCTTAGGTAACTCCTACGAGCAGTACTTC.

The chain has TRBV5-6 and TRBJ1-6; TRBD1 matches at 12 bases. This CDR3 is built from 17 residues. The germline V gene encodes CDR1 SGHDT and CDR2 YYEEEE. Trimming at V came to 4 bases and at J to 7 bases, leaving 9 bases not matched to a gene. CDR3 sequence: CASSPGTGGRQNSPLHF. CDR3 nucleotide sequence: TGTGCCAGCAGCCCTGGGACAGGGGGCCGACAAAATTCACCCCTCCACTTT.

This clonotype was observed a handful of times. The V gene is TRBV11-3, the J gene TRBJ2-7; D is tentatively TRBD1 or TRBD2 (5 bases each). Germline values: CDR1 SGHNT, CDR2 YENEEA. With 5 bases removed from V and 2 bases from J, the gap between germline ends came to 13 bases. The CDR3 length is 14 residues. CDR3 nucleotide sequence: TGTGCCAGCAGCATACGGGACGGGCCCTACGAGCAGTACTTC. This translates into CASSIRDGPYEQYF.

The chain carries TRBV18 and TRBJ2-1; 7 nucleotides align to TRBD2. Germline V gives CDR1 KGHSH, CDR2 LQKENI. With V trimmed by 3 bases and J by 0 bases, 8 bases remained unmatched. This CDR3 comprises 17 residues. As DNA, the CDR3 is TGTGCCAGCTCACCGACTGCGGGAGCGAGCTCCTACAATGAGCAGTTCTTC. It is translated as CASSPTAGASSYNEQFF.

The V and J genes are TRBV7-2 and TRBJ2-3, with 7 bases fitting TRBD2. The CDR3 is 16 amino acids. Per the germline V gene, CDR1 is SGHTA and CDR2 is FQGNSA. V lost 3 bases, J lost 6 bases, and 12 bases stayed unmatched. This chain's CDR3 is CASSLGGIARGDTQYF. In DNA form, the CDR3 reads TGTGCCAGCAGCTTGGGGGGGATAGCCCGAGGTGATACGCAGTATTTT.

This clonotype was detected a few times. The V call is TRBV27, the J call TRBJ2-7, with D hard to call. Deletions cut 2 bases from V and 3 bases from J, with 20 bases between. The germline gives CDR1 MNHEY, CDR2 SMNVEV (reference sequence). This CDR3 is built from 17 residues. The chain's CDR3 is CASSLGPDPGSGYEQYF. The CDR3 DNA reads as TGTGCCAGCAGTTTAGGCCCTGACCCAGGATCCGGCTACGAGCAGTACTTC.

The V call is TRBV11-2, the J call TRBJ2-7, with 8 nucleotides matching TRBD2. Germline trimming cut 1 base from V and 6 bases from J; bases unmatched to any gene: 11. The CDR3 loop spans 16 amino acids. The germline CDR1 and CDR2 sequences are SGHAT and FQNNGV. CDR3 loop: CASSLGLASGPLEQYF. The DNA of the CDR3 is TGTGCCAGCAGCTTAGGATTGGCTAGCGGGCCTCTCGAGCAGTACTTC.

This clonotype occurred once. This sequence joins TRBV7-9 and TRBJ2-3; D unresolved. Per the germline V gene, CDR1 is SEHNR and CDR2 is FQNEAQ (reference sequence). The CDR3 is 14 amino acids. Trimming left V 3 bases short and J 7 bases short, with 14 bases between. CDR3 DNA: TGTGCCAGCAGCTTGTCTGTTATGGTGAATACGCAGTATTTT. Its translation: CASSLSVMVNTQYF.

CDR3 DNA: TGTGCCAGTACTAGGACTAGCGGGAGAGGCGAGCAGTACTTC. It encodes CASTRTSGRGEQYF. The V gene is TRBV19, the J gene TRBJ2-7; TRBD2 aligns across 13 bases. The germline gives CDR1 LNHDA, CDR2 SQIVND (reference sequence). With 7 bases clipped from V and 6 bases from J, the junction kept 6 bases outside the gene matches. The CDR3 consists of 14 residues.

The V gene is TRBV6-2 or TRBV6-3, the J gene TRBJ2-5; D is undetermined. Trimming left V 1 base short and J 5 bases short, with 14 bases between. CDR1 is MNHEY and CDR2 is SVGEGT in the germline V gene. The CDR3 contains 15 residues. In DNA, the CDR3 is TGTGCCAGCAGTTACTTTCCAGGCGTCCGGGAGACCCAGTACTTC. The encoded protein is CASSYFPGVRETQYF.

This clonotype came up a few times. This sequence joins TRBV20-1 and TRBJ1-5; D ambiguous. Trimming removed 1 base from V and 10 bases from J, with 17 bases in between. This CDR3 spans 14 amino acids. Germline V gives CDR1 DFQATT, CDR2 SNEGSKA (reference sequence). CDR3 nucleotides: TGCAGTGCTAGAGGTTGGTCAGGCGGGGAACCCCAGCATTTT. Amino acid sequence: CSARGWSGGEPQHF.

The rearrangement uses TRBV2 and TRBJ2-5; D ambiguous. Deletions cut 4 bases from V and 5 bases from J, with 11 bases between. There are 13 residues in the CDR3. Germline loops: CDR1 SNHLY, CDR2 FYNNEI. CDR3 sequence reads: CASSGVFEETQYF. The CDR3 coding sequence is TGTGCCAGCAGTGGGGTTTTCGAGGAGACCCAGTACTTC.

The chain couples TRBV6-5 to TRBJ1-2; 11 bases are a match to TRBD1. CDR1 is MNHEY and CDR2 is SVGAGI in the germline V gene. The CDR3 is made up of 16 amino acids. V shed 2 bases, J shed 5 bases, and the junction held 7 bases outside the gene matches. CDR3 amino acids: CASSYLRTGGSYGYTF. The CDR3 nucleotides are TGTGCCAGCAGTTACCTTAGGACAGGGGGCAGTTATGGCTACACCTTC.

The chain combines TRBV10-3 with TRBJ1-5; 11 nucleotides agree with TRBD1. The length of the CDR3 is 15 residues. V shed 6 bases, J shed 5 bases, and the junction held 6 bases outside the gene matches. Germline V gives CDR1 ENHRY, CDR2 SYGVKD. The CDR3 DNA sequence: TGTGCCATCAGAACCGGGACAGGGGGGGATCAGCCCCAGCATTTT. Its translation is CAIRTGTGGDQPQHF.

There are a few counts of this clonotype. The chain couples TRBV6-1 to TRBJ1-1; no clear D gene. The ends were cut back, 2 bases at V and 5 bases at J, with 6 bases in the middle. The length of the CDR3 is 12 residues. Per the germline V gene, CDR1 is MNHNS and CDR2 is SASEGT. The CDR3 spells CASSEWQTEAFF. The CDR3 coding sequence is TGTGCCAGCAGTGAATGGCAGACTGAAGCTTTCTTT.

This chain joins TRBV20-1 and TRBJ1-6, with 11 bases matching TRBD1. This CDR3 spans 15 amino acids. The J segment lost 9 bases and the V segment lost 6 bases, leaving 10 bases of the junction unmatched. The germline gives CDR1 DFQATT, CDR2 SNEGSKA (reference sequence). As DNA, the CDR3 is TGCAGTGCGCGCACCGGGACAGGGGGGGGTTCACCCCTCCACTTT. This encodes CSARTGTGGGSPLHF.

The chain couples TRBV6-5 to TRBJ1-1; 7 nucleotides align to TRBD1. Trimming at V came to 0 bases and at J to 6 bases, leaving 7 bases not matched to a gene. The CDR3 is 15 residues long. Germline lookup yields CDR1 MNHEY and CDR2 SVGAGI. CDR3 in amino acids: CASSYSPQGVAEAFF. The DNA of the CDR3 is TGTGCCAGCAGTTACTCCCCCCAGGGGGTCGCTGAAGCTTTCTTT.

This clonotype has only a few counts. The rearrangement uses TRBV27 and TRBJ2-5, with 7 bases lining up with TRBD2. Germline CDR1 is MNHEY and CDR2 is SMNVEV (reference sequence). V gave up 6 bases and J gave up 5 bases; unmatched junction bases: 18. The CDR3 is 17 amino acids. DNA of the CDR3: TGTGCCAGCAGCGTAAGCCCCTGGGGGGGACTAAAGGAGACCCAGTACTTC. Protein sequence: CASSVSPWGGLKETQYF.

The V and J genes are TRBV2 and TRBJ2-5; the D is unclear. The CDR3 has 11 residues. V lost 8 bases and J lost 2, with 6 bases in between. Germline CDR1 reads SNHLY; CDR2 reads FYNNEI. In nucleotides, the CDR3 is TGTGCCAGCTTACTACAAGAGACCCAGTACTTC. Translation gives CASLLQETQYF.

CDR3 DNA: TGTGCCAGCAGCCAAGATCGTCTTGGGTCCGCAGGGGGCGTCTACGAGCAGTACTTC. It yields the protein CASSQDRLGSAGGVYEQYF. The rearrangement links TRBV7-2 to TRBJ2-7, with 8 bases matching TRBD1. Germline V CDR1 and CDR2: SGHTA, FQGNSA. CDR3 size: 19 residues. V shed 5 bases, J shed 3 bases, and the junction held 21 bases outside the gene matches.

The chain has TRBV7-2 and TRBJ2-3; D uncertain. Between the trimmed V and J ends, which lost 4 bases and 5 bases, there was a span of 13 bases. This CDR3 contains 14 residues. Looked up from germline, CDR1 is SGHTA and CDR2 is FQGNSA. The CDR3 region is CASSSNSRIDTQYF. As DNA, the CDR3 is TGTGCCAGCAGCTCGAATAGCCGGATAGATACGCAGTATTTT.

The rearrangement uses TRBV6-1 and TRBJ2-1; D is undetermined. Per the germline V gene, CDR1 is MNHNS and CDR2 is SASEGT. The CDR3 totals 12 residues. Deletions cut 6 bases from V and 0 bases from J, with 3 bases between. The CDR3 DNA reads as TGTGCCAGCAGGGACTCCTACAATGAGCAGTTCTTC. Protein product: CASRDSYNEQFF.

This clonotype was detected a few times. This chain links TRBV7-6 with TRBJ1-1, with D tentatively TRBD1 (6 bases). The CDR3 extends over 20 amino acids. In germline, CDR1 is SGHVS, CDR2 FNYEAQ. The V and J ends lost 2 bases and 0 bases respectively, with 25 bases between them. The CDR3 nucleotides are TGTGCCAGCAGCTTACACCGGGCAAGGGGGGCGACGCGATTGAACACTGAAGCTTTCTTT. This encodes CASSLHRARGATRLNTEAFF.

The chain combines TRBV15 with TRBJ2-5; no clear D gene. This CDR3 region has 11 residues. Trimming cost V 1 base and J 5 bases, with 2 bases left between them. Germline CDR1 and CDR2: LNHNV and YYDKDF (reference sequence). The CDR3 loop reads CATSRGETQYF. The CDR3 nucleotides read TGTGCCACCAGCAGAGGGGAGACCCAGTACTTC.

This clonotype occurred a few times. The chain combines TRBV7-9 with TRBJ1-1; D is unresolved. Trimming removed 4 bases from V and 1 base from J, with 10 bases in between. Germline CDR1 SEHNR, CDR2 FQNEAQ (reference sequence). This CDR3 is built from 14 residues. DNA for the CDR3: TGTGCCAGCAGCTCAAGGACTGCGAACACTGAAGCTTTCTTT. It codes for CASSSRTANTEAFF.

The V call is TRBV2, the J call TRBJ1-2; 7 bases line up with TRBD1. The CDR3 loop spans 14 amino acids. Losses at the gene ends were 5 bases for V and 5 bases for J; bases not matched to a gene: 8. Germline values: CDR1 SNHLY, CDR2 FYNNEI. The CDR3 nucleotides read TGTGCCAGCAGTCAGAACCGGGACAGTTATGGCTACACCTTC. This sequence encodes CASSQNRDSYGYTF.